This T cell receptor (beta chain) was obtained from a study of cytomegalovirus exposure and HLA in healthy donors (dated by TCRdb to the late 2010s). Background on the whole study: The roughly 670 repertoires of the first cohort and the 120 validation repertoires were produced on the same platform, according to a later analysis. The study aimed to test whether signatures of past pathogen exposure could be identified by cataloging public T cell receptors. In addition to the first cohort of 666 subjects, a separate validation cohort of around 110 different subjects was used. To predict cytomegalovirus infection status, the study combined high-throughput TCR immunosequencing, statistical association of individual TCRs with disease status, and machine learning.

Separate from the approximately 700-subject first cohort, the validation cohort of more than 90 subjects was the group to which the donors belonged. Library preparation employed the immunoSEQ multiplex PCR assay. As for how the authors treated the data: To diagnose cytomegalovirus status from the catalog of TCR beta chain sequences, a statistical classification framework was built. TCRdb stores this immuneACCESS table with in-frame sequences only. Part of the clones is absent; in the studies checked, under half of the shortfall reflects unresolved V genes, and no reason is known for the rest. That table is the source of V, J and clone size, and D and trimming were worked out from the DNA. The sample table contains about 63,000 clones; only one count was recorded for around 92% of them. 0.95% to 1.5% of the sample belongs to the ten largest clones. The CDR3 holds 12 amino acids from the cysteine to the phenylalanine. CDR3 DNA is the only sequence kept; it has 36 bases, read in frame from the first base. Based on the germline V gene (reference sequence), the CDR1 and CDR2 sequences are LNHNV and YYDKDF. The trim is 1 base for V and 6 bases for J, with a gap of 4 bases between the germline ends.

To note about this clone: The target of this receptor is not known. No base qualities exist here, and no much larger clone lies one base off it.

General findings and caveats noted by the study authors: Most TCR sequences were observed very rarely across donors, whereas some public TCRs were present in many individuals. A later analysis lacked HLA typing for the validation cohort, so it scored co-occurrence in that cohort across all 120 or so repertoires. In a later analysis, TCRs clustered in the first cohort were found to also tend to co-occur in the 100 to 150 validation repertoires, with about 93% of cluster scores above 0. A total of about 180 TCR beta chains were listed by the study as associated with cytomegalovirus. The authors suggested that the approach could potentially be extended to other disease states and immunological phenotypes. In vitro tests confirmed that a few of the cytomegalovirus-associated TCR beta chains recognize cytomegalovirus antigens. The classifier was reported to diagnose cytomegalovirus status with high specificity and sensitivity in both the original and validation cohorts.

Sequencing input: PBMCs. This sequence uses TRBV15 and TRBJ1-5; the D gene lacks a confident call. This clonotype originated in a woman aged 18-35 years in good health and CMV-seronegative. The CDR3 loop reads CATSRALQPQHF. Here is the DNA: TGTGCCACCAGCAGAGCCCTTCAGCCCCAGCATTTT.